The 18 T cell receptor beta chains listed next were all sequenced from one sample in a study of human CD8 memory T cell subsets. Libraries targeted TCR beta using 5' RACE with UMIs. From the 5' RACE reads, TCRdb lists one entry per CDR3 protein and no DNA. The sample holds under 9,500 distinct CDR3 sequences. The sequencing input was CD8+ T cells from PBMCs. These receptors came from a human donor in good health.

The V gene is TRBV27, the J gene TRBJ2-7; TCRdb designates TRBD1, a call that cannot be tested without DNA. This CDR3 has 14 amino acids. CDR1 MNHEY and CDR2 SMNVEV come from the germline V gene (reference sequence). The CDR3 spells CASSLRDSVYEQYF.

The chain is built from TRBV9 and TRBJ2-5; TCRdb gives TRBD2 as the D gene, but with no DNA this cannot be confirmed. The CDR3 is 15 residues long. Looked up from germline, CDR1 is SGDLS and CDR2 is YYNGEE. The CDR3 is CASSVGWTNQETQYF.

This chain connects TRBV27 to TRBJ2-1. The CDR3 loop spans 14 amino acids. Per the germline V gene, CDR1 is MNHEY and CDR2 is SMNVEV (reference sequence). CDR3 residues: CASSSPTLANEQFF.

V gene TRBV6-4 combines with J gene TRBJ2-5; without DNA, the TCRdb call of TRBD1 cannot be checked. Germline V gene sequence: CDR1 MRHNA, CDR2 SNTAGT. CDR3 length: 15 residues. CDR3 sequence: CASSERTGGQETQYF.

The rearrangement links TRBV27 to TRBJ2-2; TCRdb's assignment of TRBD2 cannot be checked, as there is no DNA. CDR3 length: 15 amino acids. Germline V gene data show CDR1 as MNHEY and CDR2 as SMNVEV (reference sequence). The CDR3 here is CASSFGTAGDGELFF.

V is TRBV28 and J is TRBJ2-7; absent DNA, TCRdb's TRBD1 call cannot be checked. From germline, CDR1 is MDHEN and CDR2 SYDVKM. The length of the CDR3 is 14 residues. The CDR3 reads CASSSRDSDYEQYF.

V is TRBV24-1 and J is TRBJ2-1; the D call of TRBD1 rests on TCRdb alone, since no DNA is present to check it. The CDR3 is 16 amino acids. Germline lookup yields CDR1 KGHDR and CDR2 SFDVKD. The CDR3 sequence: CATSDRGSSPYNEQFF.

CDR3 protein: CASSYFGLAPETQYF. The chain employs TRBV6-2 or TRBV6-3 and TRBJ2-5; the TCRdb D gene call, TRBD2, has no DNA to confirm it. Germline assignment: CDR1 MNHEY and CDR2 SVGEGT. The CDR3 totals 15 residues.

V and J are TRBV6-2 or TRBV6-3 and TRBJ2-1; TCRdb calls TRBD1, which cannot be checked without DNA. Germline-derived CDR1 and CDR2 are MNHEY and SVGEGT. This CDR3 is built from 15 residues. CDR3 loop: CASSYVGQGSNEQFF.

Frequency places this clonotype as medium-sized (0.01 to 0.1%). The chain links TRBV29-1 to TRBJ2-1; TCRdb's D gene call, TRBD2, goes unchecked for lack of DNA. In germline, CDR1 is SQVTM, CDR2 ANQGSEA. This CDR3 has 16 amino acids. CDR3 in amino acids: CSVEFAGRSAYNEQFF.

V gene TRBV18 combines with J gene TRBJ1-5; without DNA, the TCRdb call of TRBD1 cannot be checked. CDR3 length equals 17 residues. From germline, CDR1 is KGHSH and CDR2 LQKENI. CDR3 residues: CASSPPGAAGDNQPQHF.

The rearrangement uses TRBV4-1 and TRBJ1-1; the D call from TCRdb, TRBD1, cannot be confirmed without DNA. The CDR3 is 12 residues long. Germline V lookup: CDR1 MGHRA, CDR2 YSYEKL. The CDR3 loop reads CASSQEGGEAFF.

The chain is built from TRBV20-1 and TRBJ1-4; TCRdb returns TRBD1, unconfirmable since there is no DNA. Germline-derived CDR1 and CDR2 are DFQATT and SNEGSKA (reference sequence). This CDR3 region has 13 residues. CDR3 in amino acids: CSARDRDRASSFF.

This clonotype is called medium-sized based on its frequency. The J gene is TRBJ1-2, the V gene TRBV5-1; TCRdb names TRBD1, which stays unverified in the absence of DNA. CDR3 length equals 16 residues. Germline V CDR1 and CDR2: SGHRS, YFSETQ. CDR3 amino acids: CASSLGQGASNYGYTF.

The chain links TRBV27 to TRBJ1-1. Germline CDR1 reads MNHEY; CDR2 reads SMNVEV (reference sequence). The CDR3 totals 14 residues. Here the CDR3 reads CASSSPHLNTEAFF.

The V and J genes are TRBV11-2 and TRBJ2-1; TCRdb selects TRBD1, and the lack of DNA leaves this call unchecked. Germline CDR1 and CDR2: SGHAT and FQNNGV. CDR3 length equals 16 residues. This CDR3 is CASSLFLEGAYNEQFF.

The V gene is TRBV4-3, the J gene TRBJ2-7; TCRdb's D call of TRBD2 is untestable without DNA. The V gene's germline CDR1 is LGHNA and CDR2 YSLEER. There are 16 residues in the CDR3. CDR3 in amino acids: CASSQEGGDRSYEQYF.

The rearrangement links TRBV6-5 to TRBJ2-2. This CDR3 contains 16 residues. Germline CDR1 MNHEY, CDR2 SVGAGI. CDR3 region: CASSYSIIDPPGELFF.